These 24 T cell receptor beta chains came from one sample sequenced in a study of vaccination and CD4 T cells after COVID-19. Treatment reported: approximately nine-day PBMC culture with coronavirus spike peptide pools or control peptides (ViraFEST assay). What these receptors recognize is not known. Oncomine TCR Beta short-read sequencing was applied to DNA from cultured CD4+ T cells. One entry per CDR3 protein, called by TCRdb with MiXCR from the PCR reads. The sample lists approximately 20,000 distinct CDR3 sequences; about 39% were seen once. The material sequenced was CD4+ T cells from blood, cultured in vitro, taken before SARS-CoV-2 vaccination. Receptor source: a human donor who had recovered from COVID-19.

Notes on this clonotype: A junction boundary mismatches the germline segment, possibly from a read error. V is TRBV7-9 and J is TRBJ2-1, with a tentative D call TRBD2 (6 bases). From germline, CDR1 is SEHNR and CDR2 FQNEAQ (reference sequence). The CDR3 consists of 15 residues. The CDR3 DNA is TGTGCCAGCAGCTTAAGAGGCGGGACCCACAATAAGCAGTTCTTC. It is translated as CASSLRGGTHNKQFF.

Concerning this clonotype itself: An end of the junction does not agree with germline; a read error may underlie this. The genes are TRBV27 and TRBJ2-6, with D maybe TRBD2 (6 bases). The CDR3 totals 15 residues. The V gene's germline CDR1 is MNHEY and CDR2 SMNVEV (reference sequence). For the CDR3, the DNA is TGTGCCGGCAGACTTCGGACTACTGGGGCCAACGTCCTGACTTTC. This encodes CAGRLRTTGANVLTF.

The gene calls are TRBV11-2 and TRBJ2-7; D is perhaps TRBD2 (6 bases). Germline V lookup: CDR1 SGHAT, CDR2 FQNNGV. V lost 7 bases and J 5 bases, leaving 15 bases between the germline ends. CDR3 length: 13 amino acids. This CDR3 reads CASTMAGGNEQYF. The DNA of the CDR3 is TGTGCCAGCACAATGGCGGGCGGGAACGAGCAGTACTTC.

The chain joins TRBV11-3 to TRBJ2-1; D possibly corresponds to TRBD2 (6 bases). Trimming pared 5 bases from V and 9 bases from J, leaving 20 bases between. The V gene's germline CDR1 is SGHNT and CDR2 YENEEA. The CDR3 extends over 15 amino acids. This CDR3 is CASSPQSPSAGEQFF. CDR3 coding DNA: TGTGCCAGCAGCCCCCAAAGCCCTAGCGCTGGTGAGCAGTTCTTC. The variable domain in full, completed from reference TRBV11-3 and TRBJ2-1, reads EAGVVQSPRYKIIEKKQPVAFWCNPISGHNTLYWYLQNLGQGPELLIRYENEEAVDDSQLPKDRFSAERLKGVDSTLKIQPAELGDSAVYLCASSPQSPSAGEQFFGPGTRLTVL.

The V gene is TRBV7-9, the J gene TRBJ1-1; no clear D. Germline values: CDR1 SEHNR, CDR2 FQNEAQ (reference sequence). The CDR3 spans 11 residues. The V end lost 4 bases, the J end lost 8 bases, and 8 bases lay between the germline ends. This chain's CDR3 is CASSSTLEAFF. As DNA, the CDR3 is TGTGCCAGCAGCTCCACCCTGGAAGCTTTCTTT.

Points on this clonotype: The junction does not match germline at one end; this may be a read error. The chain combines TRBV10-2 with TRBJ1-5; no clear D gene. CDR1 and CDR2 (germline): WSHSY, SAAADI. This CDR3 has 12 residues. The CDR3 loop is CASSELGQRQHF. The CDR3 DNA reads as TGCGCCAGCAGTGAGTTGGGCCAGCGCCAGCATTTT.

CDR3 coding DNA: TGCAGTGCGGGGAGAAGGTCCTTAAACGCACCCCAGCATTTT. This gives the protein CSAGRRSLNAPQHF. This sequence joins TRBV20-1 and TRBJ1-5; D is unresolved. V dropped 6 bases and J dropped 10 bases, with 22 bases sitting between them. The CDR3 extends over 14 amino acids. In germline, CDR1 is DFQATT, CDR2 SNEGSKA (reference sequence).

J is TRBJ1-1 and V is TRBV5-4; no reliable D call. Between the trimmed V and J ends, which lost 5 bases and 2 bases, there was a span of 10 bases. This CDR3 has 13 amino acids. The germline CDR1 and CDR2 sequences are SGHNT and YYREEE (reference sequence). The CDR3 loop reads CASSREPNTEAFF. The CDR3 bases are TGTGCCAGCAGTCGTGAACCTAACACTGAAGCTTTCTTT.

J is TRBJ2-2 and V is TRBV20-1, with 9 bases lining up with TRBD2. CDR1 is DFQATT, CDR2 SNEGSKA, per germline (reference sequence). V was pared by 3 bases and J by 6 bases, with 5 bases of the junction left unmatched. This CDR3 is built from 14 residues. Written as DNA, the CDR3 is TGCAGTGCTAGGCCAACTAGCGGGCCCGGGGAGCTGTTTTTT. Its translation is CSARPTSGPGELFF.

This chain connects TRBV19 to TRBJ2-2; either TRBD1 or TRBD2 may fit D (6 bases each). In germline, CDR1 is LNHDA, CDR2 SQIVND (reference sequence). V was cut by 10 bases and J by 6 bases, with 15 bases left in between. The CDR3 length is 13 residues. CDR3 residues: CATRGPPAGELFF. The CDR3 bases are TGTGCCACCCGGGGGCCCCCCGCCGGGGAGCTGTTTTTT.

This clonotype was picked up a small number of times. This CDR3 is CASSSIPGQGRYEQYF. The CDR3 DNA reads TGTGCCAGCAGCTCTATACCGGGACAGGGGCGATACGAGCAGTACTTC. The rearrangement uses TRBV11-3 and TRBJ2-7; the match to TRBD1 covers 10 bases. Germline assignment: CDR1 SGHNT and CDR2 YENEEA. V was pared by 4 bases and J by 4 bases, with 10 bases of the junction left unmatched. There are 16 residues in the CDR3.

V usage is TRBV5-4 and J usage is TRBJ2-2; D is unresolved. The CDR3 runs 12 residues. The ends were cut back, 0 bases at V and 3 bases at J, with 0 bases in the middle. The germline V gene has CDR1 SGHNT and CDR2 YYREEE (reference sequence). The DNA of the CDR3 is TGTGCCAGCAGCTTGGACACCGGGGAGCTGTTTTTT. Its translation is CASSLDTGELFF.

The rearrangement uses TRBV20-1 and TRBJ2-2; D ambiguous. From germline, CDR1 is DFQATT and CDR2 SNEGSKA (reference sequence). This CDR3 contains 11 residues. Here the CDR3 reads CSVENTGELFF. Here the CDR3 DNA reads TGCAGCGTCGAAAACACCGGGGAGCTGTTTTTT.

V and J are TRBV7-3 and TRBJ2-1, with 9 bases that match TRBD2. Germline V gene sequence: CDR1 SGHTA, CDR2 FQGTGA. This CDR3 comprises 15 residues. Losses at the gene ends were 3 bases for V and 3 bases for J; bases not matched to a gene: 3. CDR3 DNA sequence: TGTGCCAGCAGCTTTAGACTAGCGGACTACAATGAGCAGTTCTTC. It is translated as CASSFRLADYNEQFF.

The chain couples TRBV20-1 to TRBJ1-2, with 7 bases matching TRBD1. The CDR3 sequence is 15 residues long. J was trimmed by 4 bases and V by 3 bases; bases with no gene match: 11. Germline values: CDR1 DFQATT, CDR2 SNEGSKA (reference sequence). The CDR3 region is CSARGRGLLVYGYTF. In nucleotides, the CDR3 is TGCAGTGCTAGGGGGAGGGGGCTATTGGTCTATGGCTACACCTTC.

The gene calls are TRBV6-2 or TRBV6-3 and TRBJ1-6; 9 bases line up with TRBD1. V shed 2 bases, J shed 7 bases, and the junction held 0 bases outside the gene matches. Germline V gives CDR1 MNHEY, CDR2 SVGEGT. This CDR3 is built from 14 residues. DNA for the CDR3: TGTGCCAGCAGTTACGGGACAGGGAATTCACCCCTCCACTTT. Amino acid sequence: CASSYGTGNSPLHF.

The rearrangement joins TRBV28 to TRBJ1-2; D gene ambiguous. V was pared by 6 bases and J by 1 base, with 6 bases between. Per the germline V gene, CDR1 is MDHEN and CDR2 is SYDVKM. This CDR3 contains 12 residues. The CDR3 coding sequence is TGTGCCAGCAGGCAGATTAACTATGGCTACACCTTC. As protein: CASRQINYGYTF.

The chain couples TRBV20-1 to TRBJ2-1; the D gene could be TRBD1 or TRBD2 (6 bases each). The CDR3 length is 16 residues. V lost 0 bases, J lost 4 bases, and 16 bases lay in between. Germline loops: CDR1 DFQATT, CDR2 SNEGSKA (reference sequence). The CDR3 protein is CSARDRAGHIYNEQFF. The CDR3 region has the DNA TGCAGTGCTAGAGATCGGGCGGGACATATATACAATGAGCAGTTCTTC.

This rearrangement joins TRBV5-1 to TRBJ2-7; 8 bases map to TRBD2. The CDR3 is made up of 14 amino acids. V shed 4 bases, J shed 4 bases, and the junction held 7 bases outside the gene matches. Looked up from germline, CDR1 is SGHRS and CDR2 is YFSETQ. Here the CDR3 reads CASSRGLASYEQYF. The CDR3 nucleotides read TGCGCCAGCAGCCGTGGACTAGCTTCTTACGAGCAGTACTTC. The full variable domain, its missing parts supplied by reference TRBV5-1 and TRBJ2-7, is KAGVTQTPRYLIKTRGQQVTLSCSPISGHRSVSWYQQTPGQGLQFLFEYFSETQRNKGNFPGRFSGRQFSNSRSEMNVSTLELGDSALYLCASSRGLASYEQYFGPGTRLTVT.

The gene calls are TRBV6-1 and TRBJ1-6, with TRBD1 identical over 9 bases. The length of the CDR3 is 14 residues. Germline CDR1 and CDR2: MNHNS and SASEGT. The trim removed 6 bases at V and 14 bases at J, leaving 11 bases unmatched. For the CDR3, the DNA is TGTGCCAGCAGCCGTGGGGACAGGGTCAAATCCCTCCACTTT. This translates into CASSRGDRVKSLHF.

Only a few counts were recorded for this clonotype. The chain is built from TRBV6-1 and TRBJ2-7; D is possibly TRBD1 or TRBD2 (5 bases each). Trimming took off 5 bases at V and 4 bases at J, with 18 bases between the two ends. The CDR3 consists of 15 residues. CDR1 MNHNS and CDR2 SASEGT come from the germline V gene. The CDR3 nucleotides read TGTGCCAGCAGTCAGCACCGGGACGGTTATTACGAGCAGTACTTC. It yields the protein CASSQHRDGYYEQYF.

This clonotype showed up just a few times. V gene TRBV20-1 combines with J gene TRBJ2-1, with 12 positions matching TRBD2. V was clipped by 0 bases and J by 2 bases; unmatched bases: 2. This CDR3 comprises 16 residues. Germline CDR1 is DFQATT and CDR2 is SNEGSKA (reference sequence). DNA for the CDR3: TGCAGTGCTAGAGACTGGACTAGCGGGACCTACAATGAGCAGTTCTTC. Translation: CSARDWTSGTYNEQFF.

The chain employs TRBV27 and TRBJ2-5; D may be TRBD1 (6 bases). Germline V gene data show CDR1 as MNHEY and CDR2 as SMNVEV (reference sequence). V lost 5 bases and J lost 5, with 12 bases in between. The CDR3 has 13 residues. The DNA for the CDR3 is TGTGCCAGCAGTAAACAGGGTACCGAGACCCAGTACTTC. Translated: CASSKQGTETQYF.

This clonotype was observed once. This rearrangement joins TRBV30 to TRBJ1-5; no clear D. The CDR3 runs to 16 residues. Germline lookup yields CDR1 GTSNPN and CDR2 SVGIG (reference sequence). The V gene lost 0 bases and the J gene lost 6 bases, with 18 bases spanning the gap. CDR3 sequence reads: CAWSVGLGSAGQPQHF. The DNA of the CDR3 is TGTGCCTGGAGTGTCGGGCTGGGGTCGGCGGGTCAGCCCCAGCATTTT.